Listed here are 20 T cell receptor beta chains from one sample, sequenced in a study of blood T cell repertoires in COVID-19. Clones were read by immunoSEQ multiplex PCR, and TCRdb kept only the in-frame ones, dropping some. The table includes over 250,000 clones, 86% detected once. The sample was PBMCs or T cells enriched from blood (not recorded which). The receptors shown here come from a woman under 30 who had recovered from COVID-19.

The CDR3 region is CASSVVGGAGGYPYNEQFF. The CDR3 DNA reads TGTGCCAGCAGCGTAGTAGGGGGAGCGGGAGGGTACCCCTACAATGAGCAGTTCTTC. The chain carries TRBV9 and TRBJ2-1; 10 nucleotides align to TRBD2. J gave up 2 bases and V 0 bases, and 11 bases lay outside the gene matches. This CDR3 has 19 amino acids. The V gene's germline CDR1 is SGDLS and CDR2 YYNGEE.

The V gene is TRBV18, the J gene TRBJ1-2; possibly TRBD1 for D (5 bases). CDR1 KGHSH and CDR2 LQKENI come from the germline V gene. The V end was cut by 3 bases, the J end by 4 bases, with 18 bases between. This CDR3 has 16 amino acids. CDR3 protein: CASSPSAGISGYGYTF. In DNA, the CDR3 is TGTGCCAGCTCACCTTCGGCAGGGATCTCTGGCTATGGCTACACCTTC.

V usage is TRBV29-1 and J usage is TRBJ1-2; 9 nucleotides match TRBD1. Germline V gives CDR1 SQVTM, CDR2 ANQGSEA. The CDR3 extends over 14 amino acids. Trimming cost V 3 bases and J 6 bases; bases outside gene matches: 8. The CDR3 nucleotides are TGCAGCGTTGAGGAAACAGGGGGCTCAAATGGCTACACCTTC. As protein: CSVEETGGSNGYTF.

The V call is TRBV5-6, the J call TRBJ2-3; 9 bases map to TRBD2. Germline CDR1 reads SGHDT; CDR2 reads YYEEEE. V shed 4 bases and J 4 bases; nucleotides not matched to a gene: 13. The CDR3 loop spans 17 amino acids. CDR3 nucleotides: TGTGCCAGCAGCGGTCGGATAGCGGGAGTCATTGCAGATACGCAGTATTTT. This sequence encodes CASSGRIAGVIADTQYF.

V gene TRBV27 combines with J gene TRBJ1-5, with TRBD1 matching over 8 bases. The CDR3 has 15 residues. V shed 4 bases and J 6 bases; nucleotides not matched to a gene: 8. The germline gives CDR1 MNHEY, CDR2 SMNVEV (reference sequence). CDR3 amino acids: CASSSRTGWGQPQHF. The CDR3 nucleotides are TGTGCCAGCAGTTCCCGGACAGGGTGGGGTCAGCCCCAGCATTTT.

With respect to this clone: The sample holds other DNA sequences that translate to the same CDR3. This chain uses TRBV7-9 with TRBJ2-7; D unresolved. Germline V gene data show CDR1 as SEHNR and CDR2 as FQNEAQ (reference sequence). This CDR3 is 11 amino acids long. V lost 6 bases to trimming and J lost 0 bases, with 3 bases between them. CDR3 sequence reads: CASSLSYEQYF. Written as DNA, the CDR3 is TGTGCCAGCAGTCTCTCCTACGAGCAGTACTTC.

The chain combines TRBV30 with TRBJ1-3; D is unclear. V dropped 4 bases and J dropped 4 bases, with 14 bases sitting between them. CDR1 GTSNPN and CDR2 SVGIG come from the germline V gene (reference sequence). There are 14 residues in the CDR3. The CDR3 is CAWMRGAGGNTIYF. CDR3 in DNA: TGTGCCTGGATGCGAGGCGCGGGAGGAAACACCATATATTTT.

V is TRBV7-9 and J is TRBJ2-5; 7 bases line up with TRBD1. The CDR3 is 16 residues long. V lost 1 base to trimming and J lost 3 bases; unmatched junction nucleotides: 8. From germline, CDR1 is SEHNR and CDR2 FQNEAQ (reference sequence). The CDR3 coding sequence is TGTGCCAGCAGCTTAGTCCACACAGGGGTGAAAGAGACCCAGTACTTC. This translates into CASSLVHTGVKETQYF. Based on the CDR3 plus reference TRBV7-9 and TRBJ2-5, the full variable domain is DTGVSQNPRHKITKRGQNVTFRCDPISEHNRLYWYRQTLGQGPEFLTYFQNEAQLEKSRLLSDRFSAERPKGSFSTLEIQRTEQGDSAMYLCASSLVHTGVKETQYFGPGTRLLVL.

On this clone itself: Within the sample, other DNA sequences also encode this same CDR3. The rearrangement joins TRBV5-1 to TRBJ1-1; D gene ambiguous. The CDR3 spans 14 residues. Trimming stripped 4 bases from V and 0 bases from J, with 10 bases between. Germline V CDR1 and CDR2: SGHRS, YFSETQ. For the CDR3, the DNA is TGCGCCAGCAGCCTACAGTACATGAACACTGAAGCTTTCTTT. This encodes CASSLQYMNTEAFF.

This chain uses TRBV19 with TRBJ1-6; D possibly corresponds to TRBD1 (6 bases). The CDR3 runs 18 residues. V was shortened by 3 bases and J by 13 bases, with 28 bases between the two germline ends. Looked up from germline, CDR1 is LNHDA and CDR2 is SQIVND (reference sequence). The CDR3 sequence is CASSIPLVAGVFESPLHF. The CDR3 DNA is TGTGCCAGTAGTATCCCCCTAGTAGCAGGGGTGTTCGAGAGCCCCCTCCACTTT.

This clone was seen a single time. This sequence joins TRBV19 and TRBJ1-2, with D unresolved. V was clipped by 5 bases and J by 3 bases, with 16 bases between them. The CDR3 is made up of 15 amino acids. CDR1 is LNHDA and CDR2 is SQIVND in the germline V gene (reference sequence). This CDR3 is CASSVTPASHYGYTF. The CDR3 coding sequence is TGTGCCAGTAGTGTCACTCCAGCGTCCCACTATGGCTACACCTTC.

This chain's CDR3 is CSDLTGEYGYTF. The CDR3 DNA reads as TGCAGCGACCTGACAGGGGAATATGGCTACACCTTC. This chain joins TRBV29-1 and TRBJ1-2, with 8 bases lining up with TRBD1. The CDR3 covers 12 residues. Germline V gene lookup returns CDR1 SQVTM and CDR2 ANQGSEA. V was pared by 7 bases and J by 5 bases, with 6 bases of the junction left unmatched.

The chain employs TRBV7-3 and TRBJ2-2; D might be TRBD2 (6 bases). The CDR3 covers 16 residues. Trimming removed 4 bases from V and 2 bases from J, with 14 bases in between. CDR1 SGHTA and CDR2 FQGTGA come from the germline V gene. The CDR3 bases are TGTGCCAGCAGCTCCCCCGGGACTCCTAACACCGGGGAGCTGTTTTTT. Translated: CASSSPGTPNTGELFF.

The chain combines TRBV3-1 (or the pseudogene TRBV3-2) with TRBJ1-2; D gene unclear. CDR1 and CDR2 (germline): LGHDT, YNNKEL (reference sequence). There are 16 residues in the CDR3. Deletions cut 1 base from V and 0 bases from J, with 12 bases between. In DNA, the CDR3 is TGTGCCAGCAGCCAAGGGACTGACCCCCCTAACTATGGCTACACCTTC. It is translated as CASSQGTDPPNYGYTF.

The genes are TRBV7-8 and TRBJ2-7, with D maybe TRBD2 (5 bases). CDR1 is SGHVS and CDR2 is FQNEAQ in the germline V gene. V shed 1 base and J shed 2 bases, with 15 bases lying between them. The CDR3 contains 16 residues. The CDR3: CASSLGLLGDPYEQYF. CDR3 in DNA: TGTGCCAGCAGCTTAGGACTTTTGGGAGATCCCTACGAGCAGTACTTC.

The V call is TRBV7-2, the J call TRBJ2-5, with D tentatively TRBD1 (5 bases). V lost 0 bases to trimming and J lost 7 bases, with 12 bases between them. The length of the CDR3 is 14 residues. CDR1 SGHTA and CDR2 FQGNSA come from the germline V gene. The CDR3: CASSLAGQVWTQYF. CDR3 in DNA: TGTGCCAGCAGCTTAGCGGGGCAGGTATGGACCCAGTACTTC.

This clone was seen repeatedly, ten times or more. V usage is TRBV5-1 and J usage is TRBJ1-1, with TRBD1 matching 8 bases. The junction had 9 bases not matched to a gene; V was cut back by 9 bases and J by 2 bases. CDR1 SGHRS and CDR2 YFSETQ come from the germline V gene. The CDR3 extends over 14 amino acids. The CDR3 DNA is TGCGCCAACCTTACCGACAGGGGTAACACTGAAGCTTTCTTT. It translates to CANLTDRGNTEAFF.

This clone has at least ten counts. Other DNA variants within this sample encode the same CDR3. The CDR3 reads CASSPDRGNEKLFF. Written as DNA, the CDR3 is TGTGCCAGCTCACCGGACAGGGGAAATGAAAAACTGTTTTTT. The chain recombines TRBV18 with TRBJ1-4; 9 nucleotides align to TRBD1. The junction had 1 base not matched to a gene; V was cut back by 3 bases and J by 5 bases. Germline loops: CDR1 KGHSH, CDR2 LQKENI. The CDR3 totals 14 residues.

The rearrangement joins TRBV5-4 to TRBJ2-3; 11 bases agree with TRBD2. The CDR3 is 17 amino acids. The germline gives CDR1 SGHNT, CDR2 YYREEE (reference sequence). V was pared by 0 bases and J by 2 bases, with 5 bases of the junction left unmatched. The CDR3 sequence is CASSLVRTSGFTDTQYF. CDR3 DNA: TGTGCCAGCAGCTTGGTTCGGACTAGCGGGTTCACAGATACGCAGTATTTT.

The chain links TRBV7-8 to TRBJ2-1; TRBD1 matches 12 bases. This CDR3 spans 15 amino acids. J gave up 6 bases and V 8 bases, and 8 bases lay outside the gene matches. Germline CDR1 and CDR2: SGHVS and FQNEAQ. DNA for the CDR3: TGTGCCAGCCTACCGGGACAGGGGGCCTCCAATGAGCAGTTCTTC. It translates to CASLPGQGASNEQFF.